The TCR beta chain under discussion was sequenced for a study of a mutant IDH1 vaccine in newly diagnosed glioma. Study at large: With temozolomide cycles, or 4-6 weeks after radiotherapy alone, vaccination was started. Visit V13 took place at week 47, and visit V12 happened at week 35. The study's findings and limits: Pseudoprogression showed no apparent link to changes in top peripheral T cell clonotypes.

On this clone itself: Its antigen is undetermined.

Time point described: week 35, safety follow-up. The study gave 300 ug of mutant IDH1 20-mer peptide per vaccine dose, with topical imiquimod. Patients were given eight vaccinations, scheduled in weeks 1, 3, 5, 7, 11, 15, 19 and 23. The V end lost 8 bases, the J end lost 8 bases, and 18 bases lay between the germline ends. Germline V CDR1 and CDR2: MNHNS, SASEGT. This CDR3 has 13 amino acids. Here immunoSEQ multiplex PCR was the method, and the copy in TCRdb shows in-frame clones only, minus some. This sample yields 25,000 to 40,000 clones, of which 70% to 85% are seen a single time; approximately 15% belongs to the top ten.

This chain uses TRBV6-1 with TRBJ1-2, with D tentatively TRBD1 (6 bases). This sample comprised PBMCs, obtained from a glioma patient whose treatment included an IDH1 peptide vaccine. The receptor was isolated from a man younger than 40 with glioma. The CDR3 is CASSHERGVGYTF. The CDR3 nucleotides read TGTGCCAGCTCCCATGAAAGGGGGGTCGGCTACACCTTC.